The source of this T cell receptor (beta chain) is a study of T cell repertoires in cytomegalovirus infection. General study results and limits: Ex vivo responses were dominated by HLA-C-restricted CMV-specific TCR beta clonotypes.

TCRdb used MiXCR to reprocess the reads, holding one entry per CDR3 protein. The sample shows approximately 500,000 distinct CDR3 sequences, about 30% of them seen only once. Regarding this clonotype: The antigen is unknown.

Material for sequencing was PBMCs. This clonotype originated in a human donor in good health (CMV status not recorded). Some clones in this sample may be carry-over from other donors' samples.

CDR3 loop: CSAIGSREKLFF. CDR3 in DNA: TGCAGTGCTATTGGGAGCCGAGAAAAACTGTTTTTT. The rearrangement joins TRBV20-1 to TRBJ1-4; D is ambiguous. This CDR3 comprises 12 residues. Trimming cost V 4 bases and J 8 bases, with 11 bases left between them. Germline assignment: CDR1 DFQATT and CDR2 SNEGSKA (reference sequence).